The next 2 T cell receptor beta chains were all read from a single sample in a study of shared clonotypes between healthy human individuals. Terminally differentiated effector memory CD45RA+ cells were excluded by CCR7 positive selection of CD45RO-negative cells. Repertoires were generated with immunoSEQ multiplex PCR, while TCRdb's copy carries only in-frame clones and drops some. The repertoire holds around 1,900,000 clones, with 93% as singletons. Sequencing used naive CD8+ T cells from PBMCs. These receptor sequences come from a man between 18 and 29 years old in good health. Some clones in this sample may be carry-over from other donors' samples.

This clone was picked up one time. The gene calls are TRBV11-1 and TRBJ1-2; TRBD1 is a possible D gene (5 bases). Germline V gene data show CDR1 as SGHAT and CDR2 as FQDESV (reference sequence). The germline V and J ends were trimmed by 10 bases and 6 bases, with 12 bases remaining between them. This CDR3 has 11 residues. CDR3 residues: CATNGGDGYTF. For the CDR3, the DNA is TGTGCCACCAACGGGGGAGATGGCTACACCTTC.

The chain uses TRBV10-3 and TRBJ1-1, with no clear D. Trimming left V 9 bases short and J 4 bases short, with 9 bases between. The germline CDR1 and CDR2 sequences are ENHRY and SYGVKD. The CDR3 totals 11 residues. The CDR3 loop reads CAILVGTEAFF. DNA for the CDR3: TGTGCCATTTTGGTAGGCACTGAAGCTTTCTTT.